A single sample gave rise to the 3 T cell receptor beta chains below, sequenced in a study of regulatory T cells in long-lasting Graves disease. Noted time point: newly diagnosed GD, antithyroid drugs for less than 3 months. Scientists built the TCR library using RNA that was extracted from PBMCs. Investigators prepared the TCR beta libraries by applying iRepertoire HTBI primers and Arm-PCR of CDR3 regions. TCRdb independently ran MiXCR on the multiplex PCR reads; one entry per CDR3 protein. Among about 310,000 distinct CDR3 sequences, approximately 20% were seen once, and the ten largest hold about two fifths. The sample was peripheral blood mononuclear cells (PBMCs), taken at new diagnosis, from a patient treated with antithyroid drugs. These TCRs come from a female donor with Graves disease.

Of note for this clonotype: The CDR3 carries no conserved terminal phenylalanine or tryptophan, so it likely arises from a read error. J is TRBJ1-1 and V is TRBV7-6; D perhaps matches TRBD1 (6 bases). The ends were cut back, 1 base at V and 1 base at J, with 10 bases in the middle. The length of the CDR3 is 15 residues. Germline lookup yields CDR1 SGHVS and CDR2 FNYEAQ. The CDR3 loop reads CASSLELDRNTEAFS. The CDR3 DNA follows: TGTGCCAGCAGCTTAGAATTGGACAGGAACACTGAAGCTTTCTCT.

This clonotype showed up many times. The chain couples TRBV11-3 to TRBJ2-7; D unresolved. The length of the CDR3 is 13 residues. Between the trimmed V and J ends, which lost 1 base and 2 bases, there was a span of 6 bases. Germline CDR1 and CDR2: SGHNT and YENEEA. The CDR3 sequence: CASSLADTYEQYF. CDR3 nucleotide sequence: TGTGCCAGCAGCTTAGCAGATACCTACGAGCAGTACTTC.

This clonotype was found many times. The genes are TRBV7-9 and TRBJ2-7; 7 bases align to TRBD2. V shed 8 bases and J 3 bases; nucleotides not matched to a gene: 7. Germline V gene sequence: CDR1 SEHNR, CDR2 FQNEAQ (reference sequence). The length of the CDR3 is 13 residues. CDR3 sequence: CASLKWEGYEQYF. The CDR3 bases are TGTGCCAGCTTAAAGTGGGAGGGCTACGAGCAGTACTTC.